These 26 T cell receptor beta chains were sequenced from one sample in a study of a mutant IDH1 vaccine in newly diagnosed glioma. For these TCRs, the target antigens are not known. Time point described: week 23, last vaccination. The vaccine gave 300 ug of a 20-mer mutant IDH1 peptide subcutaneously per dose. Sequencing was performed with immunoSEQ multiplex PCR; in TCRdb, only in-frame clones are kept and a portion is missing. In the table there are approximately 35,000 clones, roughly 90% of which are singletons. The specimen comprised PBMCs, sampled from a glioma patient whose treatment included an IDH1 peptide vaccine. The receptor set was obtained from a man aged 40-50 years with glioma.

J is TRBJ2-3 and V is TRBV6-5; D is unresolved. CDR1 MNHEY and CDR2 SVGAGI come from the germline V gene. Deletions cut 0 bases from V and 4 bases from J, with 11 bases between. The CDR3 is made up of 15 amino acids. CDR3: CASSYSRSIPDTQYF. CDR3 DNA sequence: TGTGCCAGCAGTTACTCGAGGAGCATCCCAGATACGCAGTATTTT.

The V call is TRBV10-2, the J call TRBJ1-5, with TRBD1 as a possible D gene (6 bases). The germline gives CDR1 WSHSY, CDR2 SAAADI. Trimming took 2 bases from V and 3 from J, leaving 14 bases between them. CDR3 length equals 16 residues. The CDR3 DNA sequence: TGCGCCAGCAGTGAGAACAGGGACTTAGACAATCAGCCCCAGCATTTT. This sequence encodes CASSENRDLDNQPQHF.

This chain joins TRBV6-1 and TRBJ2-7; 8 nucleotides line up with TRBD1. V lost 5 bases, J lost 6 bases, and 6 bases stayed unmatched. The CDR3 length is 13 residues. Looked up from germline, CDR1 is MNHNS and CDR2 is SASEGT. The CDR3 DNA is TGTGCCAGCAGTCCCACCAGGGGGCCCGAGCAGTACTTC. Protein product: CASSPTRGPEQYF.

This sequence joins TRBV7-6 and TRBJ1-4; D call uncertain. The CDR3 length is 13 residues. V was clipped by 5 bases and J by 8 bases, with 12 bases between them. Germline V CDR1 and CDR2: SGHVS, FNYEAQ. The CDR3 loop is CASSRDSGEKLFF. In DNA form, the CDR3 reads TGTGCCAGCAGCCGCGACTCGGGGGAAAAACTGTTTTTT.

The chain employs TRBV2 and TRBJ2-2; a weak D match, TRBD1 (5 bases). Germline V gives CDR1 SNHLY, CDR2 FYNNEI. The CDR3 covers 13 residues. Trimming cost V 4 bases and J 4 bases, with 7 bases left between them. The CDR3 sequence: CASSGQITGELFF. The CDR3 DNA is TGTGCCAGCAGTGGACAGATCACCGGGGAGCTGTTTTTT. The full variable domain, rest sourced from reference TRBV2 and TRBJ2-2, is EPEVTQTPSHQVTQMGQEVILRCVPISNHLYFYWYRQILGQKVEFLVSFYNNEISEKSEIFDDQFSVERPDGSNFTLKIRSTKLEDSAMYFCASSGQITGELFFGEGSRLTVL.

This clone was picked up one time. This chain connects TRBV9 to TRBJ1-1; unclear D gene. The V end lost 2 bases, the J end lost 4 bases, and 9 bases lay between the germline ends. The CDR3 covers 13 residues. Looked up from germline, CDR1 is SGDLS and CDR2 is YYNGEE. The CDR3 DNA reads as TGTGCCAGCAGCGTTAGCGGGCGCACTGAAGCTTTCTTT. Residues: CASSVSGRTEAFF.

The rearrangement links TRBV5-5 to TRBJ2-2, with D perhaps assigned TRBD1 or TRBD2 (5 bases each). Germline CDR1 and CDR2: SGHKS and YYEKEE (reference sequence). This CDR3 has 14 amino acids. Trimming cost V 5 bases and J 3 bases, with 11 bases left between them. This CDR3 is CASRQGRDTGELFF. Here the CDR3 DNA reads TGTGCCAGCAGGCAGGGACGGGACACCGGGGAGCTGTTTTTT.

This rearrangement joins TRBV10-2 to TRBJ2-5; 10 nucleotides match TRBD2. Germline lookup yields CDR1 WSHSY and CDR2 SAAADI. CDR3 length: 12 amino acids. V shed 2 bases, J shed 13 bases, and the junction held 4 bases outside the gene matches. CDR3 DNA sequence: TGCGCCAGCAGTGAGGTTTCTAGCGGGGGGTACTTC. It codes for CASSEVSSGGYF.

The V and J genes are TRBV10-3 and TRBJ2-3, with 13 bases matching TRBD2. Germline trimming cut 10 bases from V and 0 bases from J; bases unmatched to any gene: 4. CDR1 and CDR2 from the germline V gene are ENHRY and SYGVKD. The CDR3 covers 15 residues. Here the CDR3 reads CATTSGGLSTDTQYF. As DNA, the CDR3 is TGTGCCACGACTAGCGGGGGGCTTAGCACAGATACGCAGTATTTT.

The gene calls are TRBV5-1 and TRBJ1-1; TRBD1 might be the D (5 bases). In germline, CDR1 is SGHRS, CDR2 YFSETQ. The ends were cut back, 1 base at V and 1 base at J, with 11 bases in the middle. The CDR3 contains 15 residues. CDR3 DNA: TGCGCCAGCAGCTTGAGGGGCCCGGAGAACACTGAAGCTTTCTTT. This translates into CASSLRGPENTEAFF.

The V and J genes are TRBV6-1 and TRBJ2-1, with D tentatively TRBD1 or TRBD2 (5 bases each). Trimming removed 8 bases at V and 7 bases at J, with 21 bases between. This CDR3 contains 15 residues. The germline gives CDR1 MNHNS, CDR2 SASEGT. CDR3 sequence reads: CASQPREVARNEQFF. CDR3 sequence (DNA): TGTGCCAGCCAGCCCAGGGAAGTAGCGCGGAATGAGCAGTTCTTC.

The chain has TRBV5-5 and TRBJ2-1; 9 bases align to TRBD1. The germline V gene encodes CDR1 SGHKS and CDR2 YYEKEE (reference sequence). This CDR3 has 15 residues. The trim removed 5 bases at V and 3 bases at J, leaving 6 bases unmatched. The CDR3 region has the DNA TGTGCCAGCAGTTTTAACAGGGGGCGCTACAATGAGCAGTTCTTC. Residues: CASSFNRGRYNEQFF.

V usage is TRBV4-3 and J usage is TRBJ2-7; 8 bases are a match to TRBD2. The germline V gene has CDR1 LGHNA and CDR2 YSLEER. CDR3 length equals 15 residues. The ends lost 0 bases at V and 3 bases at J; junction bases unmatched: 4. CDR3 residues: CASSQDSSGSYEQYF. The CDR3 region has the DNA TGCGCCAGCAGCCAAGACTCGAGCGGGAGCTACGAGCAGTACTTC.

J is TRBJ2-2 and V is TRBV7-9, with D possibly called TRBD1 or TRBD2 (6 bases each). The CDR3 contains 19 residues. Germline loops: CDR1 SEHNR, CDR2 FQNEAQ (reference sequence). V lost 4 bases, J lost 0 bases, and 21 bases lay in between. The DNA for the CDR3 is TGTGCCAGCAGCTCCGCACGTGGAGGGGGGATAGCGAACACCGGGGAGCTGTTTTTT. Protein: CASSSARGGGIANTGELFF. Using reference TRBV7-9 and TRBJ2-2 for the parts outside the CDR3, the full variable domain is DTGVSQNPRHKITKRGQNVTFRCDPISEHNRLYWYRQTLGQGPEFLTYFQNEAQLEKSRLLSDRFSAERPKGSFSTLEIQRTEQGDSAMYLCASSSARGGGIANTGELFFGEGSRLTVL.

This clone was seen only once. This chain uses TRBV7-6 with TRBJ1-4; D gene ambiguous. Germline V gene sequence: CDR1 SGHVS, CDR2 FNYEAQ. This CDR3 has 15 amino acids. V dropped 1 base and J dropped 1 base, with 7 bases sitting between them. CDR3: CASSLGAVTNEKLFF. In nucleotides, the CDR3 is TGTGCCAGCAGCTTAGGGGCAGTAACTAATGAAAAACTGTTTTTT.

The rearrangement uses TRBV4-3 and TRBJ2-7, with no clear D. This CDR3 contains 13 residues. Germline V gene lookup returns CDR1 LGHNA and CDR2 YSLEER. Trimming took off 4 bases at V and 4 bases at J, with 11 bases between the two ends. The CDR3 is CASSPSKRYEQYF. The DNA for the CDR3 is TGCGCCAGCAGCCCCAGTAAACGGTACGAGCAGTACTTC.

CDR3 bases: TGTGCCAGCAGTTTTGGACAGGGGAGCAATCAGCCCCAGCATTTT. It specifies CASSFGQGSNQPQHF. J is TRBJ1-5 and V is TRBV6-5, with 9 bases identical to TRBD1. CDR1 and CDR2 from the germline V gene are MNHEY and SVGAGI. Germline trimming cut 4 bases from V and 1 base from J; bases unmatched to any gene: 2. The CDR3 runs to 15 residues.

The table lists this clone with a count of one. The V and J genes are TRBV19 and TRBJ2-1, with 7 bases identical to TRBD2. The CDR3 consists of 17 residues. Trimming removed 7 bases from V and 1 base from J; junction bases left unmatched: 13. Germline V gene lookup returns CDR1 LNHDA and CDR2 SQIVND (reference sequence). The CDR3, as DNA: TGTGCCAGTACCTTAGGCCCCCGCGGGAGTTCCTACAATGAGCAGTTCTTC. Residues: CASTLGPRGSSYNEQFF. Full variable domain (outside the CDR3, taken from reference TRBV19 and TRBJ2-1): DGGITQSPKYLFRKEGQNVTLSCEQNLNHDAMYWYRQDPGQGLRLIYYSQIVNDFQKGDIAEGYSVSREKKESFPLTVTSAQKNPTAFYLCASTLGPRGSSYNEQFFGPGTRLTVL.

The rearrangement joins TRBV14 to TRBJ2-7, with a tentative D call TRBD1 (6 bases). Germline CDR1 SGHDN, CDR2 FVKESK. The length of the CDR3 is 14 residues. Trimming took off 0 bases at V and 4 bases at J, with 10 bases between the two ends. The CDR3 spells CASSQDHRDYEQYF. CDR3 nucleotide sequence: TGTGCCAGCAGCCAAGATCACAGGGATTACGAGCAGTACTTC.

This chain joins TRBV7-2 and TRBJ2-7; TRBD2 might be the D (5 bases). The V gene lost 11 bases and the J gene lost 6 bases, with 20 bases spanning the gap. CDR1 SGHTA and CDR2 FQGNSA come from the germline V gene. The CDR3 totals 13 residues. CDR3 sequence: CASKPGVGREQYF. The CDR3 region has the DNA TGTGCCTCGAAGCCCGGGGTAGGTCGCGAGCAGTACTTC.

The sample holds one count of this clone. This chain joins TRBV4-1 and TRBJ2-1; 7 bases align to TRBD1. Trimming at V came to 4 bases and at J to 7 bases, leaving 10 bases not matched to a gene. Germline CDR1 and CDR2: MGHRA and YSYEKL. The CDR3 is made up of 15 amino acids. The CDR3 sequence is CASSPGQAWINEQFF. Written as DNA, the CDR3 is TGCGCCAGCAGCCCAGGACAGGCCTGGATTAATGAGCAGTTCTTC.

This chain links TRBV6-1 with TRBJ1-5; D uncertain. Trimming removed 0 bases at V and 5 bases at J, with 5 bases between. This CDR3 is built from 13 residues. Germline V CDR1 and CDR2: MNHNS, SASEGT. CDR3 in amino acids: CASSEARDQPQHF. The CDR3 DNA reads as TGTGCCAGCAGTGAAGCCCGGGATCAGCCCCAGCATTTT.

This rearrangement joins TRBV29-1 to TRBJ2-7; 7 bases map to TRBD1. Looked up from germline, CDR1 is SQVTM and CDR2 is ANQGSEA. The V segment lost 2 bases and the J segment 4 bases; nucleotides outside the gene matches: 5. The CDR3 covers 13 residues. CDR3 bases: TGCAGCGTTGAATTAGGGGGCGCTTACGAGCAGTACTTC. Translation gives CSVELGGAYEQYF.

The CDR3 DNA sequence: TGTGCCAGCAGCCCCGACACACTGAACACTGAAGCTTTCTTT. Translated: CASSPDTLNTEAFF. This chain links TRBV7-9 with TRBJ1-1; D is ambiguous. V lost 5 bases and J 0 bases, leaving 10 bases between the germline ends. CDR1 SEHNR and CDR2 FQNEAQ come from the germline V gene (reference sequence). The CDR3 is made up of 14 amino acids.

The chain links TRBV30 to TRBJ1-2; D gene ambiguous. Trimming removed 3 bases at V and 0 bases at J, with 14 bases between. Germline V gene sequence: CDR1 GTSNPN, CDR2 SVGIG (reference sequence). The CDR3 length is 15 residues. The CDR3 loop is CAWSSLRDPNYGYTF. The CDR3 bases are TGTGCCTGGAGCTCCTTGAGAGATCCTAACTATGGCTACACCTTC.

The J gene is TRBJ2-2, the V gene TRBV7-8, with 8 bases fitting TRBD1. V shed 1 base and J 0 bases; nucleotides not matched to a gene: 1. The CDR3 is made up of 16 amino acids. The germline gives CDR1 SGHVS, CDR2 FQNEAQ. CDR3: CASSLVGQANTGELFF. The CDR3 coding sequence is TGTGCCAGCAGCTTAGTGGGACAGGCGAACACCGGGGAGCTGTTTTTT.